This TCR beta chain came from a study of high-grade serous ovarian cancer treatment subgroups. Findings and limits, study-wide: TCR relatedness rose with neoantigen level and trended with mutation load. Only CDR3 was analyzed; CDR1 and CDR2 were not.

Germline V gives CDR1 LGHNT, CDR2 FRNRAP. V was clipped by 0 bases and J by 3 bases, with 24 bases between them. The CDR3 consists of 19 residues. Assay used: immunoSEQ multiplex PCR; TCRdb lists only in-frame clones, some missing. The sample carries about 36,000 clones, 70% to 80% recorded once. Tumor samples were taken before definitive surgery or chemotherapy. As for this clone: Its antigen is undetermined.

This sequence joins TRBV12-5 and TRBJ2-7, with a weak D call TRBD1 (6 bases). The receptor was isolated from a human donor with high-grade serous ovarian cancer. The sample taken for sequencing was tumor tissue. The CDR3, as DNA: TGTGCTAGTGGTTTGGTAAACAGGACAGACTTACAACGCGTCTACGAGCAGTACTTC. Protein product: CASGLVNRTDLQRVYEQYF. Combining the CDR3 with reference TRBV12-5 and TRBJ2-7 gives the whole variable domain DARVTQTPRHKVTEMGQEVTMRCQPILGHNTVFWYRQTMMQGLELLAYFRNRAPLDDSGMPKDRFSAEMPDATLATLKIQPSEPRDSAVYFCASGLVNRTDLQRVYEQYFGPGTRLTVT.